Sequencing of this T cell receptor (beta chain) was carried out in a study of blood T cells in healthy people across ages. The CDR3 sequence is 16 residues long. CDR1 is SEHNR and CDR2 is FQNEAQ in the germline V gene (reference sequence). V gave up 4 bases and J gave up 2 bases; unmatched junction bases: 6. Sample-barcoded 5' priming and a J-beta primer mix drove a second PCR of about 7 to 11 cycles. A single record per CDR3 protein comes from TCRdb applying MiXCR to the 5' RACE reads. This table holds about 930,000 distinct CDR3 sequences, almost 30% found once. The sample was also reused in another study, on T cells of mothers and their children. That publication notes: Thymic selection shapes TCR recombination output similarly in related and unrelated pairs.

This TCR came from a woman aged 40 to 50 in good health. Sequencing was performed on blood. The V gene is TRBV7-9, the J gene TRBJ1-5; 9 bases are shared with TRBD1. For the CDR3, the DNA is TGTGCCAGCAGCTCGGGACAGGGACATGGCAATCAGCCCCAGCATTTT. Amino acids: CASSSGQGHGNQPQHF.